This T cell receptor (beta chain) was captured by sequencing in a study of cytomegalovirus exposure and HLA in healthy donors. Germline CDR1 is LGHNA and CDR2 is YNFKEQ. V lost 1 base and J lost 11; bases outside the gene matches: 12. The CDR3 length is 16 residues. This clone was picked up one time. It was with 60 Vbeta and 13 Jbeta primers that the PCR ran. Method: immunoSEQ multiplex PCR; TCRdb's copy keeps in-frame clones and lacks some. The table lists around 110,000 clones, approximately 80% of them singletons. Sequencing input: PBMCs. The receptor comes from a male donor in good health and CMV-seronegative. V and J are TRBV4-2 and TRBJ2-1; 9 bases fit TRBD2. For the CDR3, the DNA is TGTGCCAGCAGCCAAGGAGGCGGCGGGAGGGTGAAAAAGCAGTTCTTC. Translation gives CASSQGGGGRVKKQFF.